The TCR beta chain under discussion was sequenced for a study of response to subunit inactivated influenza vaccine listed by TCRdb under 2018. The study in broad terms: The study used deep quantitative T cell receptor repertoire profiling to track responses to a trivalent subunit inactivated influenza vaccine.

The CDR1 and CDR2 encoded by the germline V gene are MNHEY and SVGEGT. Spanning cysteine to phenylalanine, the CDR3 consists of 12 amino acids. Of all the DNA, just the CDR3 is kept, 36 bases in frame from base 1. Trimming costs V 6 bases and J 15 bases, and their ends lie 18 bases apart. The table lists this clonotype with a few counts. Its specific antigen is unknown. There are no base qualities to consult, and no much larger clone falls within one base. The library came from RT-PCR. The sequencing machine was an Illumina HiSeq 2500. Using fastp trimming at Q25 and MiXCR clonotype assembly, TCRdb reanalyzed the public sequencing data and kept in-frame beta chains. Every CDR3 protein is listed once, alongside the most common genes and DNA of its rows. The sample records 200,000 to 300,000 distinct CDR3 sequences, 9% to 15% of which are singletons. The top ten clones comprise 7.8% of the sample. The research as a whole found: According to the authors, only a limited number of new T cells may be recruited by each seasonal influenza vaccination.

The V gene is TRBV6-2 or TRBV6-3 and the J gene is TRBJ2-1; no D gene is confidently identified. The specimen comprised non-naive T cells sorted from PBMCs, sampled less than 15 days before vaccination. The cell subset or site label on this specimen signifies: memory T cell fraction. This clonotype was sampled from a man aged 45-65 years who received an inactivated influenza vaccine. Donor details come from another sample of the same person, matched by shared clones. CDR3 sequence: CASRAGGGLPFF. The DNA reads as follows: TGTGCCAGCAGAGCCGGCGGCGGCCTCCCGTTCTTC.